This TCR beta chain comes out of a study of human T cells and chemical hapten exposure. Whole blood, unfractionated, served as the material for total RNA extraction. Trimming removed 1 base from V and 2 bases from J, with 8 bases in between. CDR1 and CDR2 from the germline V gene are SEHNR and FQNEAQ (reference sequence). This CDR3 is 14 amino acids long. The sample holds many counts of this clonotype. The library labeled individual cDNA molecules by adding unique molecular identifiers to them. TCRdb used MiXCR to reprocess the 5' RACE reads, holding one entry per CDR3 protein. The data hold about 140,000 distinct CDR3 sequences, with 3.5% to 5% observed a single time.

This clonotype originated in a female donor in good health. The rearrangement joins TRBV7-9 to TRBJ1-2, with unresolved D. CDR3 residues: CASSLDARNYGYTF. CDR3 in DNA: TGTGCCAGCAGCTTAGACGCCCGGAACTATGGCTACACCTTC.